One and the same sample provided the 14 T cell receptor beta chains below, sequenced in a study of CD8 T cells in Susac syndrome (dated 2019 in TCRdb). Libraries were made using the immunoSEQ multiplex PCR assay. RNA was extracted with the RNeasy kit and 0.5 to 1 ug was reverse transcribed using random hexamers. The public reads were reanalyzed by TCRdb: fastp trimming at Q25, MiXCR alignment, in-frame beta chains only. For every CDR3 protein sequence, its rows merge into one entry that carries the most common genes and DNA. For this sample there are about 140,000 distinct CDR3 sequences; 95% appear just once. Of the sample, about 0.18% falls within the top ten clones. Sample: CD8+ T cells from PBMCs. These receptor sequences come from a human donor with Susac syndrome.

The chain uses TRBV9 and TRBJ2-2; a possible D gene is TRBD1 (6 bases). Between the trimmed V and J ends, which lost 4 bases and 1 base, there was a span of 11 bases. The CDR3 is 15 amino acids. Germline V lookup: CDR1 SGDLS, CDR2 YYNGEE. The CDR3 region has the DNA TGTGCCAGCAGCTTATCGGACAGGAACACCGGGGAGCTGTTTTTT. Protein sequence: CASSLSDRNTGELFF.

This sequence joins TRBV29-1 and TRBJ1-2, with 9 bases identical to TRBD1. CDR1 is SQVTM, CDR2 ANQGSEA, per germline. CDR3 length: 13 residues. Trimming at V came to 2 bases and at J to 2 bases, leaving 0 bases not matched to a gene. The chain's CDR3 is CSVETGGNYGYTF. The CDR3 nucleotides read TGCAGCGTTGAAACAGGGGGCAACTATGGCTACACCTTC.

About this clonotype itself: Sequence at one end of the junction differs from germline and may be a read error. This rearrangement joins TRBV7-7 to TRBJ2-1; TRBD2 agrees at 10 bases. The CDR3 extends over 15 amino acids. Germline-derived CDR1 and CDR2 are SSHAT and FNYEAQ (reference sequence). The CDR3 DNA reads TGTGCTAGCAGCTTAGGTAGCGGGGGGAACAATGAGCAGTTCTTC. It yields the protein CASSLGSGGNNEQFF.

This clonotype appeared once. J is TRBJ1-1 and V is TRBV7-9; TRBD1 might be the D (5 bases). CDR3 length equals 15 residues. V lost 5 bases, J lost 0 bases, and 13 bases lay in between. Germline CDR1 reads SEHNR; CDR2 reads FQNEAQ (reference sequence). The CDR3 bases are TGTGCCAGCAGCACGACAGAAAAAATGAACACTGAAGCTTTCTTT. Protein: CASSTTEKMNTEAFF.

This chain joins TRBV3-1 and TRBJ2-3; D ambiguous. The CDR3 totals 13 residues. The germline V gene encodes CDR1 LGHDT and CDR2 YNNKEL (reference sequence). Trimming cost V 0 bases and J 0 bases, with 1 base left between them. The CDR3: CASSQESTDTQYF. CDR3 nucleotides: TGTGCCAGCAGCCAAGAAAGCACAGATACGCAGTATTTT.

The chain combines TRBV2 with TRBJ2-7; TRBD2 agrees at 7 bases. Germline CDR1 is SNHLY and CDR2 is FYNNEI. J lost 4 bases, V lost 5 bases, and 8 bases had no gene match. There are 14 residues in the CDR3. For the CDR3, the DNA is TGTGCCAGCAGTCACGGACGGGGGGTTTACGAGCAGTACTTC. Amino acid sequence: CASSHGRGVYEQYF. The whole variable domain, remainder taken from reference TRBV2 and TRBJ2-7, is EPEVTQTPSHQVTQMGQEVILRCVPISNHLYFYWYRQILGQKVEFLVSFYNNEISEKSEIFDDQFSVERPDGSNFTLKIRSTKLEDSAMYFCASSHGRGVYEQYFGPGTRLTVT.

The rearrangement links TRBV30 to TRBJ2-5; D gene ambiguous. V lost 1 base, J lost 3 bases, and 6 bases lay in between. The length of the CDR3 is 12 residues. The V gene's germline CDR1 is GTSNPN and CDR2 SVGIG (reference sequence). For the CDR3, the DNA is TGTGCCTGGAGTGGGGCGGAAGAGACCCAGTACTTC. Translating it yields CAWSGAEETQYF.

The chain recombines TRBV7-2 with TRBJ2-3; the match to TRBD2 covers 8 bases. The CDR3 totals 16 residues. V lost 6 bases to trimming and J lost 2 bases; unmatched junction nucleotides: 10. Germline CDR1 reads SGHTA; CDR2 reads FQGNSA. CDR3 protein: CASRIPGLVITDTQYF. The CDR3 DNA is TGTGCCAGCAGAATTCCGGGACTAGTTATCACAGATACGCAGTATTTT.

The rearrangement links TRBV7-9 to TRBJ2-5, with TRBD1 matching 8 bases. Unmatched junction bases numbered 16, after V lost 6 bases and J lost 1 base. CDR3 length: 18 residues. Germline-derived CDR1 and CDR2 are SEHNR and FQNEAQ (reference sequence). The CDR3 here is CASRNTAGQGLAQETQYF. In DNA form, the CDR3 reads TGTGCCAGCAGAAATACCGCCGGACAGGGCCTAGCCCAAGAGACCCAGTACTTC.

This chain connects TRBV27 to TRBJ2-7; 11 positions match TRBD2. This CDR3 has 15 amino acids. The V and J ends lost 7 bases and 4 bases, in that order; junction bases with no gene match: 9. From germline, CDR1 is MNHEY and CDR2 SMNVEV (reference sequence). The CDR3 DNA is TGTGCCAGCACGAACGGGGGGACTAGCGGATACGAGCAGTACTTC. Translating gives CASTNGGTSGYEQYF.

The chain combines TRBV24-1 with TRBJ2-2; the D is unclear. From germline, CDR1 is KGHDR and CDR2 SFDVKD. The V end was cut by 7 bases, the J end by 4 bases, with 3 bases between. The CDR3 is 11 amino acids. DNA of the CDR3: TGTGCCACCAGCCGCACCGGGGAGCTGTTTTTT. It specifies CATSRTGELFF.

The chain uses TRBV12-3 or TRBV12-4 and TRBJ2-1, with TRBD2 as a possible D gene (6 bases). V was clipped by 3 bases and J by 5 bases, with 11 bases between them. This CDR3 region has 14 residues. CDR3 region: CASSFLGGNNEQFF. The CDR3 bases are TGTGCCAGCAGTTTTTTGGGCGGGAACAATGAGCAGTTCTTC.

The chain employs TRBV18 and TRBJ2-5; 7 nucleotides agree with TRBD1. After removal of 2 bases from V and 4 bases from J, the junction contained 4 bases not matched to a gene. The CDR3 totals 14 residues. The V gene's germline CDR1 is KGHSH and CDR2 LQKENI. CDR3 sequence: CASSPDREGETQYF. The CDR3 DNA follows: TGTGCCAGCTCACCAGACAGGGAAGGAGAGACCCAGTACTTC.

The DNA for the CDR3 is TGTGCCAGCATCCAGAACTCTGGGGCCAACGTCCTGACTTTC. Protein sequence: CASIQNSGANVLTF. This chain uses TRBV5-4 with TRBJ2-6, with D unclear. V lost 6 bases and J lost 0, with 7 bases in between. From germline, CDR1 is SGHNT and CDR2 YYREEE (reference sequence). The CDR3 runs to 14 residues.